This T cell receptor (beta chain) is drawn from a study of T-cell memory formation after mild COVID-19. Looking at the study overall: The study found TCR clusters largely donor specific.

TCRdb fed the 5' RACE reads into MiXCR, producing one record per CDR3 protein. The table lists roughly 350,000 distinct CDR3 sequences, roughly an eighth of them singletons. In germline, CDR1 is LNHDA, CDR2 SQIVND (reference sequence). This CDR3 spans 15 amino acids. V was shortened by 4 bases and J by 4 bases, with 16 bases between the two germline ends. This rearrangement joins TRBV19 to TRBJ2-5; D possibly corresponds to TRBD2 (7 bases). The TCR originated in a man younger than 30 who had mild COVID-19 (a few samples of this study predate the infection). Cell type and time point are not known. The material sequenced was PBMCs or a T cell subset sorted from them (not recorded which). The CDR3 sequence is CASSSPGGGAETQYF. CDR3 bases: TGTGCCAGTAGTAGCCCCGGAGGGGGGGCAGAGACCCAGTACTTC. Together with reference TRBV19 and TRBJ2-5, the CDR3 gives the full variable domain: DGGITQSPKYLFRKEGQNVTLSCEQNLNHDAMYWYRQDPGQGLRLIYYSQIVNDFQKGDIAEGYSVSREKKESFPLTVTSAQKNPTAFYLCASSSPGGGAETQYFGPGTRLLVL.